The 29 T cell receptor beta chains reported below all come from one sample, sequenced in a study of beta chain features in type 1 diabetes. Study-wide points: Patients with Type 1 diabetes showed moderately but significantly shorter TCRB CDR3s in all four CD4+ subsets.

Antigens for these TCRs are unknown. Isolated RNA was reverse transcribed in full, so expressed TCRB transcripts were sequenced. The data were produced by immunoSEQ multiplex PCR, yet TCRdb's version contains in-frame clones alone and is incomplete. The sample includes 150,000 to 200,000 clones, around 8.6% of them seen just once. The sequenced material came from central memory CD4+ T cells from blood. The receptors shown here come from a woman younger than 30 with type 1 diabetes.

This clone was seen repeatedly, ten times or more. The chain joins TRBV2 to TRBJ1-5; 7 bases map to TRBD1. After removal of 6 bases from V and 5 bases from J, the junction contained 4 bases not matched to a gene. CDR1 SNHLY and CDR2 FYNNEI come from the germline V gene. The CDR3 runs 13 residues. The CDR3 DNA reads as TGTGCCAGCAGGGCACAGGGGCATCAGCCCCAGCATTTT. Protein product: CASRAQGHQPQHF.

This clone occurred a few times. This rearrangement joins TRBV6-5 to TRBJ1-2, with 10 bases identical to TRBD1. This CDR3 contains 14 residues. CDR1 and CDR2 from the germline V gene are MNHEY and SVGAGI. After removal of 6 bases from V and 4 bases from J, the junction contained 5 bases not matched to a gene. This CDR3 is CASRSGQGTYGYTF. For the CDR3, the DNA is TGTGCCAGCAGATCGGGACAGGGGACCTATGGCTACACCTTC.

The rearrangement joins TRBV11-2 to TRBJ2-3; TRBD1 is a possible D gene (5 bases). The CDR3 loop spans 13 amino acids. In germline, CDR1 is SGHAT, CDR2 FQNNGV. V gave up 5 bases and J gave up 2 bases, with 8 bases separating them. The CDR3 DNA reads as TGTGCCAGCAGCCAGGGATACACAGATACGCAGTATTTT. Its translation: CASSQGYTDTQYF.

This clone was observed a handful of times. The J gene is TRBJ2-5, the V gene TRBV6-6; D unresolved. Trimming cost V 5 bases and J 2 bases, with 3 bases left between them. CDR1 is MNHNY and CDR2 is SVGAGI in the germline V gene (reference sequence). The CDR3 loop spans 11 amino acids. CDR3 bases: TGTGCCAGCAGTCCTCAAGAGACCCAGTACTTC. Translating it yields CASSPQETQYF.

The sample holds many counts of this clone. This chain links TRBV29-1 with TRBJ2-2; D unresolved. CDR1 and CDR2 (germline): SQVTM, ANQGSEA. V was trimmed by 7 bases and J by 7 bases, leaving 13 bases between them. CDR3 length: 12 amino acids. The CDR3 DNA is TGCAGCGGAGATCGCGGTGGCGGGGAGCTGTTTTTT. Protein product: CSGDRGGGELFF.

This clone was observed a few times. The chain carries TRBV5-5 and TRBJ1-2; no firm D call. CDR1 and CDR2 (germline): SGHKS, YYEKEE (reference sequence). Between the trimmed V and J ends, which lost 3 bases and 5 bases, there was a span of 8 bases. There are 12 residues in the CDR3. The CDR3 spells CASSSTFYGYTF. The DNA for the CDR3 is TGTGCCAGCAGCTCGACATTTTATGGCTACACCTTC.

This clone occurred a few times. This chain joins TRBV4-3 and TRBJ2-4, with a weak D call TRBD1 (6 bases). V was trimmed by 0 bases and J by 4 bases, leaving 10 bases between them. The CDR3 loop spans 15 amino acids. Germline assignment: CDR1 LGHNA and CDR2 YSLEER. In DNA form, the CDR3 reads TGCGCCAGCAGCCAAGACTCCGACAGGAAAAACATTCAGTACTTC. This encodes CASSQDSDRKNIQYF.

A remark on this clone: Other DNA variants within this sample encode the same CDR3. The V call is TRBV6-1, the J call TRBJ2-7; the D gene is possibly TRBD1 (5 bases). The germline CDR1 and CDR2 sequences are MNHNS and SASEGT. CDR3 length equals 12 residues. The ends were cut back, 6 bases at V and 1 base at J, with 7 bases in the middle. DNA for the CDR3: TGTGCCAGCAGAACAGGTTCCTACGAGCAGTACTTC. Translated, it gives CASRTGSYEQYF.

The genes are TRBV30 and TRBJ1-2; D call uncertain. V was cut by 5 bases and J by 4 bases, with 8 bases left in between. The CDR3 consists of 11 residues. CDR1 is GTSNPN and CDR2 is SVGIG in the germline V gene (reference sequence). CDR3 coding DNA: TGTGCCTGGGACTTACTCTATGGCTACACCTTC. Protein product: CAWDLLYGYTF.

This chain connects TRBV7-9 to TRBJ2-2; weak D call: TRBD1 (5 bases). The germline V and J ends were trimmed by 6 bases and 4 bases, with 9 bases remaining between them. The CDR3 extends over 13 amino acids. The germline V gene has CDR1 SEHNR and CDR2 FQNEAQ (reference sequence). This CDR3 reads CASRGGATGELFF. The CDR3 bases are TGTGCCAGCAGGGGTGGGGCCACCGGGGAGCTGTTTTTT.

This clone was recorded once. The V call is TRBV4-3, the J call TRBJ2-2, with 9 bases lining up with TRBD1. The CDR3 length is 20 residues. The germline gives CDR1 LGHNA, CDR2 YSLEER. Trimming at V came to 4 bases and at J to 2 bases, leaving 17 bases not matched to a gene. Here the CDR3 reads CASSLSTGTGPNLNTGELFF. Written as DNA, the CDR3 is TGCGCCAGCAGCCTTTCGACCGGGACAGGGCCCAACCTTAACACCGGGGAGCTGTTTTTT.

The V and J genes are TRBV7-3 and TRBJ1-4; 9 nucleotides align to TRBD1. The CDR3 runs to 15 residues. Losses at the gene ends were 5 bases for V and 7 bases for J; bases not matched to a gene: 8. Germline assignment: CDR1 SGHTA and CDR2 FQGTGA. CDR3 region: CASSPSGTGPEKLFF. CDR3 DNA: TGTGCCAGCAGCCCGAGTGGGACAGGGCCTGAAAAACTGTTTTTT.

On this clone itself: This sample includes further DNA sequences coding for the same CDR3. V usage is TRBV6-6 and J usage is TRBJ2-7, with D possibly matching TRBD2 (6 bases). V lost 0 bases to trimming and J lost 1 base, with 13 bases between them. The germline gives CDR1 MNHNY, CDR2 SVGAGI (reference sequence). CDR3 length equals 16 residues. CDR3 nucleotide sequence: TGTGCCAGCAGTTACTCCCCTCCTGGAGGGTCCTACGAGCAGTACTTC. It is translated as CASSYSPPGGSYEQYF.

There are a few counts of this clone. The chain uses TRBV6-5 and TRBJ2-2; D not certain. Germline V gene data show CDR1 as MNHEY and CDR2 as SVGAGI. The CDR3 totals 12 residues. Trimming took off 7 bases at V and 3 bases at J, with 6 bases between the two ends. CDR3 sequence (DNA): TGTGCCAGCACTTCTTACACCGGGGAGCTGTTTTTT. Translated: CASTSYTGELFF.

The chain couples TRBV7-2 to TRBJ2-3, with D perhaps matching TRBD2 (5 bases). From germline, CDR1 is SGHTA and CDR2 FQGNSA. CDR3 length: 14 residues. Trimming took 7 bases from V and 1 from J, leaving 12 bases between them. The CDR3 sequence is CASIRGARTDTQYF. For the CDR3, the DNA is TGTGCCAGCATCCGGGGAGCGCGCACAGATACGCAGTATTTT.

This clone was recorded a few times. The chain is built from TRBV5-1 and TRBJ2-3; 10 bases line up with TRBD2. The CDR3 totals 16 residues. Per germline, CDR1 SGHRS and CDR2 YFSETQ. J was trimmed by 6 bases and V by 4 bases; bases with no gene match: 11. CDR3: CASSQAASGSFDTQYF. The CDR3 DNA reads TGCGCCAGCAGCCAGGCAGCTAGCGGGAGCTTCGATACGCAGTATTTT.

The chain combines TRBV29-1 with TRBJ2-1; D is unresolved. The CDR3 is made up of 13 amino acids. Germline V gene sequence: CDR1 SQVTM, CDR2 ANQGSEA. V lost 6 bases, J lost 0 bases, and 9 bases lay in between. The chain's CDR3 is CSVELSSYNEQFF. For the CDR3, the DNA is TGCAGCGTAGAACTGAGCTCCTACAATGAGCAGTTCTTC.

V usage is TRBV5-4 and J usage is TRBJ2-5; D remains ambiguous. CDR3 length: 14 residues. Germline assignment: CDR1 SGHNT and CDR2 YYREEE (reference sequence). Trimming shortened V by 4 bases and J by 5 bases, and 15 bases separated the two germline ends. The CDR3 region has the DNA TGTGCCAGCAGCCCAAGACAACAACAGGAGACCCAGTACTTC. This encodes CASSPRQQQETQYF.

The chain links TRBV5-1 to TRBJ2-7; the D is unclear. From germline, CDR1 is SGHRS and CDR2 YFSETQ. The ends were cut back, 0 bases at V and 5 bases at J, with 12 bases in the middle. CDR3 size: 14 residues. The CDR3 sequence is CASSLGNGADEQYF. Here the CDR3 DNA reads TGCGCCAGCAGCTTGGGCAATGGTGCGGACGAGCAGTACTTC.

The gene calls are TRBV7-2 and TRBJ2-5, with 8 bases fitting TRBD2. V dropped 4 bases and J dropped 5; count of bases not matched to a gene: 9. The CDR3 runs 15 residues. CDR1 SGHTA and CDR2 FQGNSA come from the germline V gene. CDR3 sequence reads: CASSSHYGGAETQYF. CDR3 nucleotide sequence: TGTGCCAGCAGCTCCCATTACGGGGGGGCGGAGACCCAGTACTTC.

This clone came up a few times. This rearrangement joins TRBV14 to TRBJ1-2; D is undetermined. The length of the CDR3 is 15 residues. Per the germline V gene, CDR1 is SGHDN and CDR2 is FVKESK. V was pared by 1 base and J by 4 bases, with 13 bases between. CDR3 DNA: TGTGCCAGCAGCCAAGTCGGAGGCGGAGTCTATGGCTACACCTTC. Translating it yields CASSQVGGGVYGYTF. Variable domain in full (rest from reference TRBV14 and TRBJ1-2): EAGVTQFPSHSVIEKGQTVTLRCDPISGHDNLYWYRRVMGKEIKFLLHFVKESKQDESGMPNNRFLAERTGGTYSTLKVQPAELEDSGVYFCASSQVGGGVYGYTFGSGTRLTVV.

The V and J genes are TRBV2 and TRBJ1-4, with D uncertain. Germline CDR1 SNHLY, CDR2 FYNNEI. V lost 8 bases and J lost 8, with 9 bases in between. This CDR3 spans 11 amino acids. CDR3 protein: CASEEEEKLFF. The CDR3 DNA sequence: TGTGCCAGCGAGGAGGAGGAAAAACTGTTTTTT.

This clone was seen only a few times. The chain carries TRBV7-2 and TRBJ1-5, with TRBD1 matching 9 bases. J lost 3 bases, V lost 5 bases, and 8 bases had no gene match. The CDR3 is made up of 16 amino acids. CDR1 is SGHTA, CDR2 FQGNSA, per germline. Here the CDR3 DNA reads TGTGCCAGCAGCCTCCGACAGGGGGTGAACAATCAGCCCCAGCATTTT. Translating gives CASSLRQGVNNQPQHF.

This clone appeared a few times. This sequence joins TRBV7-2 and TRBJ1-6; D is undetermined. This CDR3 region has 15 residues. CDR1 is SGHTA and CDR2 is FQGNSA in the germline V gene. V lost 1 base and J lost 5, with 9 bases in between. The CDR3, as DNA: TGTGCCAGCAGCTTAGAGGTGGAGAATAATTCACCCCTCCACTTT. Protein: CASSLEVENNSPLHF.

This clone was detected only a few times. V gene TRBV7-9 combines with J gene TRBJ1-5, with 9 positions matching TRBD1. Germline V gene data show CDR1 as SEHNR and CDR2 as FQNEAQ (reference sequence). The CDR3 loop spans 14 amino acids. The J segment lost 7 bases and the V segment lost 10 bases, leaving 11 bases of the junction unmatched. DNA of the CDR3: TGTGCCACACAGCCGGGACAGGGAGAGCAGCCCCAGCATTTT. This codes for CATQPGQGEQPQHF.

The chain employs TRBV6-1 and TRBJ1-2; a possible D gene is TRBD1 (5 bases). CDR3 length: 16 residues. Germline V gives CDR1 MNHNS, CDR2 SASEGT. V lost 3 bases and J lost 4, with 18 bases in between. CDR3 amino acids: CASSDGRATITYGYTF. In DNA, the CDR3 is TGTGCCAGCAGTGATGGCAGGGCCACCATTACCTATGGCTACACCTTC.

Concerning this clone: One end of the junction is discordant with germline, which a read error may explain. The V call is TRBV7-2, the J call TRBJ2-3; 14 nucleotides align to TRBD2. Germline-derived CDR1 and CDR2 are SGHTA and FQGNSA. This CDR3 region has 14 residues. The CDR3 here is CASSLVRLAGGLHF. The CDR3 DNA sequence: TGTGCCAGCAGCTTAGTCCGACTAGCGGGGGGGCTCCATTTT.

The gene calls are TRBV11-3 and TRBJ2-1; 11 bases fit TRBD2. In germline, CDR1 is SGHNT, CDR2 YENEEA. The CDR3 is 15 amino acids. V was pared by 5 bases and J by 3 bases, with 3 bases of the junction left unmatched. The CDR3 sequence: CASSGTSGVYNEQFF. In DNA, the CDR3 is TGTGCCAGCAGCGGGACTAGCGGAGTCTACAATGAGCAGTTCTTC.

The chain recombines TRBV7-2 with TRBJ2-5, with 9 nucleotides matching TRBD1. V shed 5 bases, J shed 5 bases, and the junction held 6 bases outside the gene matches. This CDR3 has 14 amino acids. Germline CDR1 is SGHTA and CDR2 is FQGNSA. Here the CDR3 DNA reads TGTGCCAGCAGCGGCGGGACAGGGATGGAGACCCAGTACTTC. As protein: CASSGGTGMETQYF.